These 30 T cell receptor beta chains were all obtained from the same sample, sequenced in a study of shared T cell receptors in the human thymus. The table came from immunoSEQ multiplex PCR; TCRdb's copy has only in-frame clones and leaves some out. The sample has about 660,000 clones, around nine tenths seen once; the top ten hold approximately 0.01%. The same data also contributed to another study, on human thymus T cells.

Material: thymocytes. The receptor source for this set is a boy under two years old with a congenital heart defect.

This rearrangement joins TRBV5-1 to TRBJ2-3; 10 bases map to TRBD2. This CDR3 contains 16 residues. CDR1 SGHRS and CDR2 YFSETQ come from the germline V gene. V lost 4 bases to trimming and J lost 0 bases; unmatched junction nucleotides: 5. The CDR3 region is CASSPGTSESTDTQYF. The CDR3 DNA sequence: TGCGCCAGCAGCCCCGGGACTAGCGAGAGCACAGATACGCAGTATTTT.

The CDR3 nucleotides read TGTGCCAGCAGCTTTGGAGGAGGGGTAGAGGAGACCCAGTACTTC. Encoded protein: CASSFGGGVEETQYF. This chain uses TRBV5-6 with TRBJ2-5; D is perhaps TRBD2 (6 bases). V lost 2 bases, J lost 5 bases, and 16 bases lay in between. The CDR3 is 15 amino acids. CDR1 is SGHDT and CDR2 is YYEEEE in the germline V gene.

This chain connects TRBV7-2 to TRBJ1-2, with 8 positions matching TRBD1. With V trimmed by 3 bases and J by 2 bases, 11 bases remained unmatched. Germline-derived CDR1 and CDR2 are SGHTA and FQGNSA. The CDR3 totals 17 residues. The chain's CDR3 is CASSFFIPGQVNYGYTF. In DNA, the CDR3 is TGTGCCAGCAGCTTTTTCATCCCGGGACAGGTCAACTATGGCTACACCTTC.

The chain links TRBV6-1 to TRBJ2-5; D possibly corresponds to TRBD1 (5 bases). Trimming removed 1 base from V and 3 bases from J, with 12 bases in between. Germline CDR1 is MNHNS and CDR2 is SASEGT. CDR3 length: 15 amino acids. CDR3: CASSEGGDSEETQYF. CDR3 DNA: TGTGCCAGCAGTGAAGGGGGCGACAGCGAAGAGACCCAGTACTTC.

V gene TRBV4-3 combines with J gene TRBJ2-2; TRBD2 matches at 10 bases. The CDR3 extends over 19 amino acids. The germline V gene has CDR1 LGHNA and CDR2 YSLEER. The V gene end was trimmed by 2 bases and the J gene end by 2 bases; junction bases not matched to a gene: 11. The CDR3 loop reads CASSQSLSGLAANTGELFF. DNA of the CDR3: TGCGCCAGCAGCCAATCCCTAAGCGGACTAGCGGCTAACACCGGGGAGCTGTTTTTT.

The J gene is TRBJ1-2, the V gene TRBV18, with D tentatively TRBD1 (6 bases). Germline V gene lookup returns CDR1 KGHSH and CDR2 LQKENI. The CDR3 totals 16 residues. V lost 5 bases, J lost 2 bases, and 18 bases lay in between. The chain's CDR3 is CASSVSGGAINYGYTF. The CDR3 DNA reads TGTGCCAGCTCAGTTTCGGGGGGCGCGATCAACTATGGCTACACCTTC.

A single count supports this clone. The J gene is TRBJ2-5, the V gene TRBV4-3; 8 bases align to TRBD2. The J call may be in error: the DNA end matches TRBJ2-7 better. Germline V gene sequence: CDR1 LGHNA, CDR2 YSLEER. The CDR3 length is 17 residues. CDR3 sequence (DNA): TGCGCCAGCAGCCAAGTCTTCTTGCCTAGCGGGCCCGCCGAGCAGTACTTC. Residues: CASSQVFLPSGPAEQYF.

CDR3 residues: CSAEGGNIQYF. CDR3 sequence (DNA): TGCAGTGCTGAGGGCGGGAACATTCAGTACTTC. The chain is built from TRBV20-1 and TRBJ2-4, with D tentatively TRBD2 (5 bases). V was cut by 5 bases and J by 7 bases, with 9 bases left in between. Germline V gene lookup returns CDR1 DFQATT and CDR2 SNEGSKA (reference sequence). The CDR3 has 11 amino acids.

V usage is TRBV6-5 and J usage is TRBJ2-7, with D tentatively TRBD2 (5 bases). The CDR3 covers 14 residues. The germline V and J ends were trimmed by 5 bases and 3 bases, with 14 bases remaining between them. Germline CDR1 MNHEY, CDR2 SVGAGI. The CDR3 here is CASSRTPSYYEQYF. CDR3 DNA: TGTGCCAGCAGTAGAACTCCTAGCTACTACGAGCAGTACTTC.

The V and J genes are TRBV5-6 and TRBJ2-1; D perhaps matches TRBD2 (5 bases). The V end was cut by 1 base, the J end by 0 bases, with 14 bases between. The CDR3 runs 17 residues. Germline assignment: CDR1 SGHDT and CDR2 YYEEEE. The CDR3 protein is CASSLTSLAYSYNEQFF. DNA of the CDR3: TGTGCCAGCAGCTTGACCTCTCTAGCTTACTCCTACAATGAGCAGTTCTTC. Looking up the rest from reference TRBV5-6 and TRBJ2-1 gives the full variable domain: DAGVTQSPTHLIKTRGQQVTLRCSPKSGHDTVSWYQQALGQGPQFIFQYYEEEERQRGNFPDRFSGHQFPNYSSELNVNALLLGDSALYLCASSLTSLAYSYNEQFFGPGTRLTVL.

The CDR3, as DNA: TGTGCCAGCTCATGGGGCAACACCGGGGAGCTGTTTTTT. Translation: CASSWGNTGELFF. This rearrangement joins TRBV5-4 to TRBJ2-2; D is possibly TRBD1 (5 bases). This CDR3 region has 13 residues. Trimming stripped 7 bases from V and 2 bases from J, with 9 bases between. Germline-derived CDR1 and CDR2 are SGHNT and YYREEE (reference sequence).

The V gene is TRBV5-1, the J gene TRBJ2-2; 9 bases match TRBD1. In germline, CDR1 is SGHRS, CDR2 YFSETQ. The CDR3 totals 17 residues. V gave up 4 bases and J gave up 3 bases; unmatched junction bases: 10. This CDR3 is CASSQGQGSFYTGELFF. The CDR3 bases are TGCGCCAGCAGCCAAGGACAGGGGTCTTTTTACACCGGGGAGCTGTTTTTT.

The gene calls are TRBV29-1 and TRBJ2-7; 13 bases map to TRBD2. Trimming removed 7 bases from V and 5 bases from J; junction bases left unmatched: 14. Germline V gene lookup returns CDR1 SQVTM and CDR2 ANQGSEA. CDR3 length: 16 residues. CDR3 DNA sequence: TGCAGCGCCTGGGACGCCCGACTAGCGGGAGGCCACGAGCAGTACTTC. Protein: CSAWDARLAGGHEQYF.

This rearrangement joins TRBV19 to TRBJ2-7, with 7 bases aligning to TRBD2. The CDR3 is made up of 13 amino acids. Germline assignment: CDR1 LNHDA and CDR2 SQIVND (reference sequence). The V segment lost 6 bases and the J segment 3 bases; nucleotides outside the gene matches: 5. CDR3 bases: TGTGCCAGTAGCGGGAGGACAAGCTACGAGCAGTACTTC. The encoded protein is CASSGRTSYEQYF.

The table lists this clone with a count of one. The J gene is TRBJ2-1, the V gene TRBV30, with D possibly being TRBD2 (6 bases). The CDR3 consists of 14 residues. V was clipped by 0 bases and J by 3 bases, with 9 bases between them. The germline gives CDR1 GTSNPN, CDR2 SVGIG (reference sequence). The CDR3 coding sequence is TGTGCCTGGAGTGTATCTAGCGACTACAATGAGCAGTTCTTC. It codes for CAWSVSSDYNEQFF.

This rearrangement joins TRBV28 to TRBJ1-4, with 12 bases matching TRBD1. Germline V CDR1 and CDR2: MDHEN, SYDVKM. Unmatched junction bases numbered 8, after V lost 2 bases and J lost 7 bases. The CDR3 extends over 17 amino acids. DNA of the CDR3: TGTGCCAGCAGTTTAACGGGACAGGGGGCTGTCGGTGAAAAACTGTTTTTT. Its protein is CASSLTGQGAVGEKLFF.

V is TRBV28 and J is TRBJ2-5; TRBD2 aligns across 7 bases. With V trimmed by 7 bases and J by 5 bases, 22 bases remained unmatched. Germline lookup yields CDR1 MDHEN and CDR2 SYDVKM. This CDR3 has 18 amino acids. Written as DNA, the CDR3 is TGTGCCAGCAACAAGCTTCGGGGAGGGCCTCAGATGACGGAGACCCAGTACTTC. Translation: CASNKLRGGPQMTETQYF.

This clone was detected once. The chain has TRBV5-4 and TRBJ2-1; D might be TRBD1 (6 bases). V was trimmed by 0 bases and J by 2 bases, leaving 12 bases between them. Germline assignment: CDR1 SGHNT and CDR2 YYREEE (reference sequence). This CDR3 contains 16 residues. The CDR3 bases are TGTGCCAGCAGCTTGGGGGAACAGGGACCCTACAATGAGCAGTTCTTC. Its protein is CASSLGEQGPYNEQFF. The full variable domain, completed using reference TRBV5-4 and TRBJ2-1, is ETGVTQSPTHLIKTRGQQVTLRCSSQSGHNTVSWYQQALGQGPQFIFQYYREEENGRGNFPPRFSGLQFPNYSSELNVNALELDDSALYLCASSLGEQGPYNEQFFGPGTRLTVL.

The CDR3: CAWSHPGGGTGKVTGELFF. DNA for the CDR3: TGTGCCTGGAGTCACCCTGGTGGCGGGACAGGGAAGGTCACCGGGGAGCTGTTTTTT. The V call is TRBV30, the J call TRBJ2-2, with 9 bases aligning to TRBD1. This CDR3 comprises 19 residues. Germline V gene data show CDR1 as GTSNPN and CDR2 as SVGIG (reference sequence). Losses at the gene ends were 2 bases for V and 4 bases for J; bases not matched to a gene: 17.

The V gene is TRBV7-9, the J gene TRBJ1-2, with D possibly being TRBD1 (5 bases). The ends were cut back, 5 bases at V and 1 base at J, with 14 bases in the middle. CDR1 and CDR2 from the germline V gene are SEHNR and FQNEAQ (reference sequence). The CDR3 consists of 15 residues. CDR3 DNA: TGTGCCAGCAGCCCCTCGACAGATCTTAACTATGGCTACACCTTC. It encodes CASSPSTDLNYGYTF. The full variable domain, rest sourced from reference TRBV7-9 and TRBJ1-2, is DTGVSQNPRHKITKRGQNVTFRCDPISEHNRLYWYRQTLGQGPEFLTYFQNEAQLEKSRLLSDRFSAERPKGSFSTLEIQRTEQGDSAMYLCASSPSTDLNYGYTFGSGTRLTVV.

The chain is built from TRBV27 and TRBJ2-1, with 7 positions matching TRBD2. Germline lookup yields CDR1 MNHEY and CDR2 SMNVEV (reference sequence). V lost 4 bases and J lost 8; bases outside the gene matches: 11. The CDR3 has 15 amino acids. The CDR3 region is CASSSAHWGGDEQFF. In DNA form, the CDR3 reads TGTGCCAGCAGTTCCGCCCACTGGGGGGGGGATGAGCAGTTCTTC.

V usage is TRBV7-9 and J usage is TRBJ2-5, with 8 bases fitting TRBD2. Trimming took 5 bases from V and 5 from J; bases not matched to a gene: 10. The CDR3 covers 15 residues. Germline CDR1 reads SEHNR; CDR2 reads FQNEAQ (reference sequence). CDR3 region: CASSKRETRSETQYF. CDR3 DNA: TGTGCCAGCAGCAAGCGGGAGACACGCAGTGAGACCCAGTACTTC.

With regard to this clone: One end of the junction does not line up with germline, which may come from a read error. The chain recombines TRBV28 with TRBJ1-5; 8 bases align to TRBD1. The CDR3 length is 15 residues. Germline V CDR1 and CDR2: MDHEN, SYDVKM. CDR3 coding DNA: TGCCGACGGCGGACGACGACAGGGGAGTATCAGCCCCAGCATTTT. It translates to CRRRTTTGEYQPQHF. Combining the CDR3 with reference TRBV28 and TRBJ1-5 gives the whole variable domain DVKVTQSSRYLVKRTGEKVFLECVQDMDHENMFWYRQDPGLGLRLIYFSYDVKMKEKGDIPEGYSVSREKKERFSLILESASTNQTSMYLCRRRTTTGEYQPQHFGDGTRLSIL.

The CDR3 sequence is CASALGLRNQPQHF. The CDR3 region has the DNA TGTGCCAGCGCTCTGGGACTAAGGAATCAGCCCCAGCATTTT. This chain connects TRBV2 to TRBJ1-5, with TRBD1 as a possible D gene (5 bases). The CDR3 totals 14 residues. The V and J ends lost 8 bases and 4 bases respectively, with 15 bases between them. CDR1 and CDR2 from the germline V gene are SNHLY and FYNNEI.

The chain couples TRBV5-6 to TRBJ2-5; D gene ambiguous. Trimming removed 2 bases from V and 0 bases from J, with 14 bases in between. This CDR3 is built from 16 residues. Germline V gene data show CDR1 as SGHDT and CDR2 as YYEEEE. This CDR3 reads CASSFTGRHNQETQYF. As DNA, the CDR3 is TGTGCCAGCAGCTTCACTGGCCGACACAACCAAGAGACCCAGTACTTC.

CDR3 sequence (DNA): TGTGCCAGCAGTGAAGTAGCGGGAGGGGCCAAAAACATTCAGTACTTC. Amino acid sequence: CASSEVAGGAKNIQYF. The gene calls are TRBV6-4 and TRBJ2-4; 11 bases are shared with TRBD2. Germline CDR1 and CDR2: MRHNA and SNTAGT. Trimming took 3 bases from V and 1 from J; bases not matched to a gene: 2. The CDR3 totals 16 residues.

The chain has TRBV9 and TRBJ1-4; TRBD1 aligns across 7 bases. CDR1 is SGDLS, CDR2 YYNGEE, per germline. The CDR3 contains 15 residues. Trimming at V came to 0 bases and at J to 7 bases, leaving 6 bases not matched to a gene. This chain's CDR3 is CASSVARGRVEKLFF. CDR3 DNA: TGTGCCAGCAGCGTAGCGAGGGGGCGAGTTGAAAAACTGTTTTTT.

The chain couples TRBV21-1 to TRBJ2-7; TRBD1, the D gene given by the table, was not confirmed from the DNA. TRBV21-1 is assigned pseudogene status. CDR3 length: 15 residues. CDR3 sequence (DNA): TGTGCCAGCAGCAAAGGACCAGGGCTGCCCAAGGAGCAGTACTTC. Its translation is CASSKGPGLPKEQYF.

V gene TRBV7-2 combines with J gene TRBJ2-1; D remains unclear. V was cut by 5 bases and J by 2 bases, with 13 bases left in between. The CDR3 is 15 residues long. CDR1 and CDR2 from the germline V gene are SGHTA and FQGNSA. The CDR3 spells CASSHQKITYNEQFF. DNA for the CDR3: TGTGCCAGCAGCCACCAGAAAATTACCTACAATGAGCAGTTCTTC.

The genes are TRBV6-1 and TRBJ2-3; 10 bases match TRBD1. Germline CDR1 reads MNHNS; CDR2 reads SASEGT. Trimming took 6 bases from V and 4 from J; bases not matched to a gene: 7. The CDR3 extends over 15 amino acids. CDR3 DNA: TGTGCCAGCAGAATCCGGGACAGGGGCGCAGATACGCAGTATTTT. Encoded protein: CASRIRDRGADTQYF.